What follows are 22 T cell receptor beta chains derived from one specimen sequenced in a study of cytomegalovirus exposure and HLA in healthy donors. Measured with immunoSEQ multiplex PCR; TCRdb has only the in-frame clones, and not every one. The sample lists approximately 65,000 clones, about 94% seen once, with approximately 1% in the top ten. Sequencing was done on a sample of PBMCs. These receptors were collected from a woman aged 18-29 years in good health and CMV-seronegative.

V and J are TRBV6-1 and TRBJ1-1, with 12 bases that match TRBD1. After removal of 2 bases from V and 4 bases from J, the junction contained 5 bases not matched to a gene. This CDR3 is built from 16 residues. CDR1 is MNHNS, CDR2 SASEGT, per germline. CDR3 in amino acids: CASSERDRGLGTEAFF. CDR3 DNA sequence: TGTGCCAGCAGTGAACGGGACAGGGGGCTAGGCACTGAAGCTTTCTTT.

The V call is TRBV2, the J call TRBJ1-2, with TRBD1 matching 7 bases. Per the germline V gene, CDR1 is SNHLY and CDR2 is FYNNEI. The CDR3 runs 14 residues. Losses at the gene ends were 6 bases for V and 5 bases for J; bases not matched to a gene: 9. This CDR3 is CASSNRQGGYGYTF. The CDR3 bases are TGTGCCAGCAGCAACAGACAGGGTGGGTATGGCTACACCTTC.

J is TRBJ2-7 and V is TRBV9; 11 positions agree with TRBD2. Germline V gene lookup returns CDR1 SGDLS and CDR2 YYNGEE. With V trimmed by 4 bases and J by 4 bases, 7 bases remained unmatched. There are 15 residues in the CDR3. In DNA form, the CDR3 reads TGTGCCAGCAGCCCCCGGCTAGCGGGGGGTTACGAGCAGTACTTC. Encoded protein: CASSPRLAGGYEQYF.

This clone was observed a single time. V and J are TRBV10-1 and TRBJ2-7; the match to TRBD2 covers 9 bases. CDR1 is WNHNN and CDR2 is SYGVQD in the germline V gene (reference sequence). V lost 3 bases, J lost 5 bases, and 5 bases stayed unmatched. The CDR3 spans 14 residues. The CDR3 spells CASSDGGRVDEQYF. The CDR3 region has the DNA TGCGCCAGCAGTGATGGCGGGAGGGTGGACGAGCAGTACTTC.

The chain combines TRBV11-2 with TRBJ2-1, with D perhaps TRBD1 (5 bases). The CDR3 loop spans 16 amino acids. Trimming shortened V by 1 base and J by 8 bases, and 18 bases separated the two germline ends. The V gene's germline CDR1 is SGHAT and CDR2 FQNNGV. CDR3 DNA sequence: TGTGCCAGCAGCTTAGTCCCGGACACCTCGGTACATGAGCAGTTCTTC. Translated: CASSLVPDTSVHEQFF.

This clone came up once. This sequence joins TRBV28 and TRBJ1-1; TRBD1 matches 10 bases. Looked up from germline, CDR1 is MDHEN and CDR2 is SYDVKM. This CDR3 is 15 amino acids long. Losses at the gene ends were 5 bases for V and 2 bases for J; bases not matched to a gene: 5. The CDR3 spells CASSQTGGINTEAFF. DNA for the CDR3: TGTGCCAGCAGTCAGACAGGGGGCATCAACACTGAAGCTTTCTTT.

V is TRBV5-6 and J is TRBJ1-1; 7 positions agree with TRBD1. After removal of 0 bases from V and 0 bases from J, the junction contained 5 bases not matched to a gene. Germline values: CDR1 SGHDT, CDR2 YYEEEE. The CDR3 contains 16 residues. The CDR3 loop is CASSLGGQLLNTEAFF. CDR3 in DNA: TGTGCCAGCAGCTTGGGGGGACAGTTATTGAACACTGAAGCTTTCTTT.

The chain combines TRBV9 with TRBJ2-3; D not resolved. V gave up 5 bases and J gave up 0 bases, with 10 bases separating them. Germline values: CDR1 SGDLS, CDR2 YYNGEE. The CDR3 covers 14 residues. CDR3 sequence: CASSARVSTDTQYF. In DNA, the CDR3 is TGTGCCAGCAGTGCCCGGGTGAGCACAGATACGCAGTATTTT.

The chain uses TRBV7-2 and TRBJ2-1; weak D call: TRBD2 (7 bases). V lost 1 base to trimming and J lost 15 bases, with 13 bases between them. CDR1 is SGHTA and CDR2 is FQGNSA in the germline V gene. There are 12 residues in the CDR3. CDR3 protein: CASSLGGGAPFF. For the CDR3, the DNA is TGTGCCAGCAGCTTAGGAGGGGGGGCTCCGTTCTTC. The variable domain in full, completed from reference TRBV7-2 and TRBJ2-1, reads GAGVSQSPSNKVTEKGKDVELRCDPISGHTALYWYRQSLGQGLEFLIYFQGNSAPDKSGLPSDRFSAERTGGSVSTLTIQRTQQEDSAVYLCASSLGGGAPFFGPGTRLTVL.

This chain connects TRBV4-3 to TRBJ2-1; D is uncertain. V was cut by 0 bases and J by 9 bases, with 15 bases left in between. The CDR3 covers 15 residues. Germline lookup yields CDR1 LGHNA and CDR2 YSLEER. The CDR3 loop is CASSQEPQYNGEQFF. The CDR3 nucleotides read TGCGCCAGCAGCCAAGAGCCGCAGTATAATGGTGAGCAGTTCTTC.

This sequence joins TRBV7-9 and TRBJ2-7; D perhaps matches TRBD2 (5 bases). Trimming removed 1 base at V and 4 bases at J, with 11 bases between. The CDR3 is 14 amino acids. Germline CDR1 and CDR2: SEHNR and FQNEAQ (reference sequence). CDR3 sequence reads: CASSLGGLGYEQYF. CDR3 DNA sequence: TGTGCCAGCAGCTTAGGCGGACTCGGGTACGAGCAGTACTTC.

This sequence joins TRBV7-8 and TRBJ1-1; tentative D call: TRBD1 (6 bases). V lost 1 base to trimming and J lost 2 bases, with 11 bases between them. Looked up from germline, CDR1 is SGHVS and CDR2 is FQNEAQ. This CDR3 spans 15 amino acids. CDR3 coding DNA: TGTGCCAGCAGCTTAGATGGACAGTTCAACACTGAAGCTTTCTTT. Amino acid sequence: CASSLDGQFNTEAFF.

This clone occurred once. V and J are TRBV5-4 and TRBJ1-2; 9 bases agree with TRBD1. The CDR3 sequence is 14 residues long. V gave up 5 bases and J gave up 4 bases; unmatched junction bases: 6. Germline V CDR1 and CDR2: SGHNT, YYREEE (reference sequence). The CDR3 bases are TGTGCCAGCAGGACGGGACAGGGCGCCTATGGCTACACCTTC. It codes for CASRTGQGAYGYTF. Filled out from reference TRBV5-4 and TRBJ1-2, the complete variable domain reads ETGVTQSPTHLIKTRGQQVTLRCSSQSGHNTVSWYQQALGQGPQFIFQYYREEENGRGNFPPRFSGLQFPNYSSELNVNALELDDSALYLCASRTGQGAYGYTFGSGTRLTVV.

This rearrangement joins TRBV6-1 to TRBJ2-1; D gene unclear. V was clipped by 1 base and J by 13 bases, with 14 bases between them. Per germline, CDR1 MNHNS and CDR2 SASEGT. The CDR3 consists of 13 residues. CDR3 sequence: CASSEVTDREQFF. CDR3 in DNA: TGTGCCAGCAGTGAAGTCACTGATCGCGAACAGTTCTTC.

This clone was detected once. The rearrangement uses TRBV28 and TRBJ2-7; 9 bases are a match to TRBD1. In germline, CDR1 is MDHEN, CDR2 SYDVKM. This CDR3 has 14 amino acids. Losses at the gene ends were 6 bases for V and 5 bases for J; bases not matched to a gene: 8. For the CDR3, the DNA is TGTGCCAGCAGCCCCGGGACAGGGTCGGACGAGCAGTACTTC. Its translation: CASSPGTGSDEQYF.

This chain uses TRBV12-5 with TRBJ1-2; 8 positions agree with TRBD1. This CDR3 is 13 amino acids long. V shed 5 bases and J 8 bases; nucleotides not matched to a gene: 7. CDR1 and CDR2 (germline): LGHNT, FRNRAP. The CDR3 DNA sequence: TGTGCTAGTGGTCCTCCACAGGGGGAAGGCTACACCTTC. It yields the protein CASGPPQGEGYTF. Full variable domain (rest looked up from reference TRBV12-5 and TRBJ1-2): DARVTQTPRHKVTEMGQEVTMRCQPILGHNTVFWYRQTMMQGLELLAYFRNRAPLDDSGMPKDRFSAEMPDATLATLKIQPSEPRDSAVYFCASGPPQGEGYTFGSGTRLTVV.

The chain recombines TRBV28 with TRBJ1-1, with 10 nucleotides matching TRBD1. Germline-derived CDR1 and CDR2 are MDHEN and SYDVKM. The CDR3 covers 12 residues. The junction had 4 bases not matched to a gene; V was cut back by 11 bases and J by 4 bases. CDR3 nucleotides: TGTGCCGCATGGGACAGGGGCACTGAAGCTTTCTTT. It yields the protein CAAWDRGTEAFF.

The gene calls are TRBV19 and TRBJ1-5, with 7 bases lining up with TRBD1. Germline V lookup: CDR1 LNHDA, CDR2 SQIVND (reference sequence). The ends lost 6 bases at V and 5 bases at J; junction bases unmatched: 7. The length of the CDR3 is 14 residues. This chain's CDR3 is CASRVTGIDQPQHF. The CDR3 coding sequence is TGTGCCAGTAGAGTGACAGGGATAGATCAGCCCCAGCATTTT.

The chain couples TRBV29-1 to TRBJ1-5; TRBD1 matches at 7 bases. The CDR3 has 13 residues. V trimming: 4 bases; J trimming: 4 bases; junction bases outside the gene matches: 4. CDR1 is SQVTM, CDR2 ANQGSEA, per germline. The CDR3: CSVGGTENQPQHF. CDR3 DNA: TGCAGCGTTGGCGGGACAGAGAATCAGCCCCAGCATTTT.

This chain connects TRBV6-6 to TRBJ1-6; 7 nucleotides match TRBD1. Per the germline V gene, CDR1 is MNHNY and CDR2 is SVGAGI (reference sequence). The CDR3 spans 14 residues. J gave up 7 bases and V 6 bases, and 6 bases lay outside the gene matches. This CDR3 is CASSYGTANSPLHF. DNA of the CDR3: TGTGCCAGCAGCTACGGGACAGCGAATTCACCCCTCCACTTT.

The CDR3 is CASKGAGESNQPQHF. The CDR3 nucleotides are TGTGCCAGCAAAGGGGCAGGGGAAAGCAATCAGCCCCAGCATTTT. The V gene is TRBV27, the J gene TRBJ1-5; possibly TRBD1 for D (6 bases). Trimming left V 7 bases short and J 1 base short, with 14 bases between. CDR3 length: 15 residues. Germline V gene data show CDR1 as MNHEY and CDR2 as SMNVEV (reference sequence).

This clone was seen a handful of times. V and J are TRBV10-3 and TRBJ1-1; 8 bases are a match to TRBD1. V gave up 0 bases and J gave up 5 bases; unmatched junction bases: 8. CDR1 is ENHRY, CDR2 SYGVKD, per germline. This CDR3 contains 16 residues. The CDR3 region is CAISESRDRYVTEAFF. In DNA form, the CDR3 reads TGTGCCATCAGTGAGTCACGGGACAGGTATGTTACTGAAGCTTTCTTT.